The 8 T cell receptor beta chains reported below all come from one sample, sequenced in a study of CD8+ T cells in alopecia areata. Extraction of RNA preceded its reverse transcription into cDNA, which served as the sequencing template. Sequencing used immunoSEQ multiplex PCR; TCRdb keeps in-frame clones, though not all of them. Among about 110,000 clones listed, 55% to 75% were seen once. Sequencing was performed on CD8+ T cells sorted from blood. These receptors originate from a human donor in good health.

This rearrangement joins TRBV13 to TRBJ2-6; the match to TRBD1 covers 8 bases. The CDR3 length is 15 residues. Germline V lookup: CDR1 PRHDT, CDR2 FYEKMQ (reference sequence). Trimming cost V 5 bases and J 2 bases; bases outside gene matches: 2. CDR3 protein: CASSVRGPGANVLTF. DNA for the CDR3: TGTGCCAGCAGCGTCAGGGGGCCTGGGGCCAACGTCCTGACTTTC.

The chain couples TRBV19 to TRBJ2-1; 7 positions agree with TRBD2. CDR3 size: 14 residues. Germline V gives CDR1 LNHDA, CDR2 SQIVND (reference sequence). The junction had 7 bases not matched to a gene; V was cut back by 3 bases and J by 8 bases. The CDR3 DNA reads TGTGCCAGTAGTATTTCCGGGGGGTTGGATGAGCAGTTCTTC. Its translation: CASSISGGLDEQFF.

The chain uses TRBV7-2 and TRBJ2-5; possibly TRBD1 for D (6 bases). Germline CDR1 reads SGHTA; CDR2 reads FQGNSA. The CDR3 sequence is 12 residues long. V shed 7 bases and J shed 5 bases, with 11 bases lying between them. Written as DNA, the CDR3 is TGTGCCAGCAAGGGGGTGAGGGAGACCCAGTACTTC. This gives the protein CASKGVRETQYF.

The CDR3 region is CASSLYRQGQETQYF. CDR3 in DNA: TGTGCCAGCAGCTTATATCGACAGGGACAAGAGACCCAGTACTTC. The chain employs TRBV13 and TRBJ2-5; TRBD1 aligns across 7 bases. Germline trimming cut 2 bases from V and 2 bases from J; bases unmatched to any gene: 5. Germline CDR1 is PRHDT and CDR2 is FYEKMQ (reference sequence). The CDR3 has 15 residues.

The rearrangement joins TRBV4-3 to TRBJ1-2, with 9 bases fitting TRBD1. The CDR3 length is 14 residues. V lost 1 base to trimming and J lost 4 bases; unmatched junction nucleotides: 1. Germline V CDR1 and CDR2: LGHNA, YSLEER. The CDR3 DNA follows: TGCGCCAGCAGCCAAGGACAGGGGGGCTATGGCTACACCTTC. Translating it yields CASSQGQGGYGYTF.

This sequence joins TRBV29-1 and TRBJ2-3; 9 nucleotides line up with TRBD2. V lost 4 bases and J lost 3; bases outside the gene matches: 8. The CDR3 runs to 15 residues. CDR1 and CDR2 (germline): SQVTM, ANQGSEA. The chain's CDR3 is CSVVPSGGTTDTQYF. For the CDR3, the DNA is TGCAGCGTTGTGCCCAGCGGGGGGACGACAGATACGCAGTATTTT.

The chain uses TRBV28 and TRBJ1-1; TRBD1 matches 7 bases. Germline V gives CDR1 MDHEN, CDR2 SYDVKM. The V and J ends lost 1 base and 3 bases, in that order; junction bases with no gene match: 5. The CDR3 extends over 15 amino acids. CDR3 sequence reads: CASSLLRGPDTEAFF. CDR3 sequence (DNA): TGTGCCAGCAGTTTATTGAGGGGGCCGGACACTGAAGCTTTCTTT.

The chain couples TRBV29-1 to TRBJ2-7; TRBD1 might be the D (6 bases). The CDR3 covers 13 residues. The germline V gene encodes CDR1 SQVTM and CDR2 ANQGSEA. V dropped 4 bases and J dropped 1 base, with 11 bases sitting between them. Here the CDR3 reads CSVVFQGSYEQYF. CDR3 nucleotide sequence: TGCAGCGTTGTGTTTCAGGGGTCCTACGAGCAGTACTTC.